These 3 T cell receptor beta chains share one sample of origin, sequenced in a study of technical replicates of blood from a handful of donors. Here immunoSEQ multiplex PCR was the method, and the copy in TCRdb shows in-frame clones only, minus some. There are some 80,000 clones in the sample; 91% occur only once, and around 0.42% lies in the top ten. Sequenced: T cells isolated from PBMCs. The source is a human donor in good health.

The chain has TRBV19 and TRBJ2-5; 7 positions match TRBD1. The V and J ends lost 6 bases and 3 bases, in that order; junction bases with no gene match: 4. The CDR3 contains 13 residues. Germline assignment: CDR1 LNHDA and CDR2 SQIVND (reference sequence). CDR3 sequence reads: CASSGDREETQYF. Written as DNA, the CDR3 is TGTGCCAGTAGCGGGGACAGAGAAGAGACCCAGTACTTC.

In its sample, this clone was seen once. The chain joins TRBV11-3 to TRBJ2-4; the match to TRBD2 covers 9 bases. Germline values: CDR1 SGHNT, CDR2 YENEEA. The CDR3 runs to 15 residues. V lost 1 base to trimming and J lost 6 bases; unmatched junction nucleotides: 4. The CDR3, as DNA: TGTGCCAGCAGCTTAGTAGCGGGAGCCGGAAACATTCAGTACTTC. The encoded protein is CASSLVAGAGNIQYF.

This rearrangement joins TRBV29-1 to TRBJ1-4; D call uncertain. The V gene lost 4 bases and the J gene lost 8 bases, with 14 bases spanning the gap. The germline V gene encodes CDR1 SQVTM and CDR2 ANQGSEA. The CDR3 runs to 13 residues. The CDR3 loop reads CSVAGLEGEKLFF. CDR3 DNA sequence: TGCAGCGTTGCAGGACTCGAAGGAGAAAAACTGTTTTTT.